The sequence of this T cell receptor (beta chain) was determined in a study of blood T cell repertoires in COVID-19. Study in general: The analysed material was cDNA or gDNA that came from T cells, B-cell-depleted T cells, or PBMCs.

Assay used: immunoSEQ multiplex PCR; TCRdb lists only in-frame clones, some missing. The table shows 95,000 to 150,000 clones, with around 79% occurring only once. The TCR comes from a man between 65 and 85 years old with acute or convalescent COVID-19. Sequences were obtained from peripheral blood.

In DNA form, the CDR3 reads TGTGCCAGCTCACCGGACAGGAGCTCCTACGAGCAGTACTTC. The encoded protein is CASSPDRSSYEQYF. The rearrangement uses TRBV18 and TRBJ2-7; TRBD1 matches at 7 bases. Germline V lookup: CDR1 KGHSH, CDR2 LQKENI. The CDR3 loop spans 14 amino acids. The V segment lost 3 bases and the J segment 0 bases; nucleotides outside the gene matches: 2.